What follows describes a single T cell receptor beta chain. The antigen is not known. This CDR3 has 14 amino acids. From germline, CDR1 is SGDLS and CDR2 YYNGEE. The V end lost 0 bases, the J end lost 8 bases, and 11 bases lay between the germline ends. TCRdb re-called the 5' RACE reads with MiXCR, one entry per CDR3 protein. The sample shows almost 400,000 distinct CDR3 sequences, more than 20% of them seen only once. The data were obtained in a study of CD8 T cells in ankylosing spondylitis. Study results and caveats: Characteristic of ankylosing spondylitis blood, it appeared, was a TCR beta motif comprising fewer than 10 highly homologous variants. Reportedly, matched ankylosing spondylitis synovial fluid was significantly enriched for disease-linked clones.

Sequenced material: blood, either unsorted or a sorted T cell fraction (not recorded which). The receptor was isolated from a male donor with ankylosing spondylitis. This chain links TRBV9 with TRBJ1-4, with D unresolved. CDR3 loop: CASSVDWGKEKLFF. The CDR3 DNA reads TGTGCCAGCAGCGTAGATTGGGGAAAAGAAAAACTGTTTTTT.